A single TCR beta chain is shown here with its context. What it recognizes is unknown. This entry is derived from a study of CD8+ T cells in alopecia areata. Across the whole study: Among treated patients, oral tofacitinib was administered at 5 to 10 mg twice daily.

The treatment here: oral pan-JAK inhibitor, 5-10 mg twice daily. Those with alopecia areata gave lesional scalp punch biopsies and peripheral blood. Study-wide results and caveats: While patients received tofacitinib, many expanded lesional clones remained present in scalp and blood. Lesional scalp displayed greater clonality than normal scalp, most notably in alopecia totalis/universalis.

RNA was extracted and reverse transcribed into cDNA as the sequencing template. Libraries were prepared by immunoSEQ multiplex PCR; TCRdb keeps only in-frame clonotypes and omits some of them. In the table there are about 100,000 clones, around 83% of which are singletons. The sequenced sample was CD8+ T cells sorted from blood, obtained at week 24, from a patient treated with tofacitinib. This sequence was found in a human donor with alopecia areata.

The CDR3 nucleotides read TGTGCCAGCAGTGGGCTTTATAGCAATCAGCCCCAGCATTTT. Translation gives CASSGLYSNQPQHF. The V gene is TRBV2, the J gene TRBJ1-5; D is undetermined. The CDR3 spans 14 residues. CDR1 and CDR2 from the germline V gene are SNHLY and FYNNEI. Trimming took 4 bases from V and 0 from J, leaving 7 bases between them.